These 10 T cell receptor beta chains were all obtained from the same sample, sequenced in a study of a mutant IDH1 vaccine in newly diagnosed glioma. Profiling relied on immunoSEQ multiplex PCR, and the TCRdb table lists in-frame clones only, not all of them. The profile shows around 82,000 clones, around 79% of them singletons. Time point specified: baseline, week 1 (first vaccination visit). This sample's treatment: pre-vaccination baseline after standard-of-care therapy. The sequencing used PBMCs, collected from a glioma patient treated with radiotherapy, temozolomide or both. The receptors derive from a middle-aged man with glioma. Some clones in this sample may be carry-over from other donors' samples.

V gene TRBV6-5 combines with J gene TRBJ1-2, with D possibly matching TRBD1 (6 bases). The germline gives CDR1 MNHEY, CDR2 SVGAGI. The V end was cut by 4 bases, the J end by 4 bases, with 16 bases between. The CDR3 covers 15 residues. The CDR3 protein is CASSSPNRAVYGYTF. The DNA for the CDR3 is TGTGCCAGCAGTTCCCCGAACAGGGCGGTCTATGGCTACACCTTC.

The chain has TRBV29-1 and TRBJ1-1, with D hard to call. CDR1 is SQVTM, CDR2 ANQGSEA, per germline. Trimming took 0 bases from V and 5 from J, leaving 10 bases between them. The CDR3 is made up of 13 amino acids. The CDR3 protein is CSVEDRSGTEAFF. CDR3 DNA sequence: TGCAGCGTTGAAGATCGATCCGGGACTGAAGCTTTCTTT.

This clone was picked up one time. This chain's CDR3 is CASSLGQGITEAFF. CDR3 sequence (DNA): TGTGCCAGCAGCCTCGGACAGGGTATAACTGAAGCTTTCTTT. The V call is TRBV5-6, the J call TRBJ1-1; 8 nucleotides agree with TRBD1. The CDR3 runs to 14 residues. J was trimmed by 5 bases and V by 4 bases; bases with no gene match: 7. The germline CDR1 and CDR2 sequences are SGHDT and YYEEEE.

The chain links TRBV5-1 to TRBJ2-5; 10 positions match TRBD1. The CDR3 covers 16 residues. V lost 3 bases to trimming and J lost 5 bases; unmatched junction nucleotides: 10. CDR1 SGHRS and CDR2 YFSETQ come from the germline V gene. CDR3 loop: CASSYSPTGGRETQYF. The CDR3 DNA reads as TGCGCCAGCAGCTACAGCCCGACAGGGGGCCGGGAGACCCAGTACTTC. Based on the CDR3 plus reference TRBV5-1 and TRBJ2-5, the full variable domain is KAGVTQTPRYLIKTRGQQVTLSCSPISGHRSVSWYQQTPGQGLQFLFEYFSETQRNKGNFPGRFSGRQFSNSRSEMNVSTLELGDSALYLCASSYSPTGGRETQYFGPGTRLLVL.

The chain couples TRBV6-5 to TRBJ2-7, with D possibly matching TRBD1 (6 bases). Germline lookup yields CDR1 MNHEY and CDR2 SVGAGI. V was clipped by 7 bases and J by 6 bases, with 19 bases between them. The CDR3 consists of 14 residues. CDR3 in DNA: TGTGCCAGCAAACATAACCCTACAGGGATCGAGCAGTACTTC. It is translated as CASKHNPTGIEQYF.

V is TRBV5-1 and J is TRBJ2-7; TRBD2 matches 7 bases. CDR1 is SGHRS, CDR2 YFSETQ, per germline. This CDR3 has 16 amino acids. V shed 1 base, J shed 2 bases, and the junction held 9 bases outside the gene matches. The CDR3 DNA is TGCGCCAGCAGCTTGATCCCGGCGGGGGAGACCTACGAGCAGTACTTC. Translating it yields CASSLIPAGETYEQYF.

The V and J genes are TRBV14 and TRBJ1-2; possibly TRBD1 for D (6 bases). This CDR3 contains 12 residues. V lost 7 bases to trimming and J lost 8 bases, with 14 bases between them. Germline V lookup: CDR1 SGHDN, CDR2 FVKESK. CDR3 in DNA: TGTGCCAGCAACCGCAGGGGACGGGGCTACACCTTC. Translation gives CASNRRGRGYTF.

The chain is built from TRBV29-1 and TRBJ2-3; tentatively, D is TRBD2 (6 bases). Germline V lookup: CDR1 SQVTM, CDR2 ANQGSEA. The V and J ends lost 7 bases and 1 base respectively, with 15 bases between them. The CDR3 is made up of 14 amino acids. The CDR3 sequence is CSGLATSRTDTQYF. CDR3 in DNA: TGCAGCGGTCTAGCGACTTCCCGCACAGATACGCAGTATTTT.

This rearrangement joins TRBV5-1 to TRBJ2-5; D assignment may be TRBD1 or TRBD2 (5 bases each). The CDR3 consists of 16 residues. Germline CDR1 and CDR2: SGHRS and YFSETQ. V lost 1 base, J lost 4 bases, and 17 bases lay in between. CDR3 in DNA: TGCGCCAGCAGCTTGAGTACTGGGGGAGTTGGAGAGACCCAGTACTTC. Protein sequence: CASSLSTGGVGETQYF.

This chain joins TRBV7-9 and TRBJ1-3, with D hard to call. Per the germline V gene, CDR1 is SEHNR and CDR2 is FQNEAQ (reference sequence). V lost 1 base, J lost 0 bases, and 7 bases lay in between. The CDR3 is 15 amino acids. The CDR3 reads CASSLEMNSGNTIYF. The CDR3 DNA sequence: TGTGCCAGCAGCTTAGAAATGAACTCTGGAAACACCATATATTTT.